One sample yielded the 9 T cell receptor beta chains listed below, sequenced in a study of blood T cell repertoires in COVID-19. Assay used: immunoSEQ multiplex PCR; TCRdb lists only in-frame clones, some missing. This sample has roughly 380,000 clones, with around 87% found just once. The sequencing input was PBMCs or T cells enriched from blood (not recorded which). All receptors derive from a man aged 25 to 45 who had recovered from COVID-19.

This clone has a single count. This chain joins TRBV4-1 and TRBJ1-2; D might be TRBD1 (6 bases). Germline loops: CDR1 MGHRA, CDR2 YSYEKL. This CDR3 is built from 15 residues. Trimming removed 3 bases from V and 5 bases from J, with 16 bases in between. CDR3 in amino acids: CASSQTKDSLYGYTF. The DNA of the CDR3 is TGCGCCAGCAGCCAGACCAAGGACAGCCTATATGGCTACACCTTC.

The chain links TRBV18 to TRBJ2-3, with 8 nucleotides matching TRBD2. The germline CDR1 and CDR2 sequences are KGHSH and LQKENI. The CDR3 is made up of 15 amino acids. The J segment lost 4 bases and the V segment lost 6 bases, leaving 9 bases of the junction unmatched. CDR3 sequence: CASSPPGGAADTQYF. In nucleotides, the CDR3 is TGTGCCAGCTCGCCCCCGGGGGGGGCGGCAGATACGCAGTATTTT.

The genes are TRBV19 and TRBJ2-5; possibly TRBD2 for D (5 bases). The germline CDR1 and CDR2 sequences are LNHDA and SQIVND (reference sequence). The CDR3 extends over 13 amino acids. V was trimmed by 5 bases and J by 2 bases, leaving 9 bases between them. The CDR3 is CASSVRGQETQYF. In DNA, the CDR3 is TGTGCCAGTAGTGTCCGGGGTCAAGAGACCCAGTACTTC. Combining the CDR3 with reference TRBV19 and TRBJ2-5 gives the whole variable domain DGGITQSPKYLFRKEGQNVTLSCEQNLNHDAMYWYRQDPGQGLRLIYYSQIVNDFQKGDIAEGYSVSREKKESFPLTVTSAQKNPTAFYLCASSVRGQETQYFGPGTRLLVL.

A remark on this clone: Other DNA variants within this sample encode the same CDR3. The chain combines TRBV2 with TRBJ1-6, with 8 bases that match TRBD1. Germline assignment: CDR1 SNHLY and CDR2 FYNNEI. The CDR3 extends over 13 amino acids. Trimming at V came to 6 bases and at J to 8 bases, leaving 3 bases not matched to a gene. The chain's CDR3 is CASRGQGYSPLHF. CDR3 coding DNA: TGTGCCAGCAGAGGACAGGGATATTCACCCCTCCACTTT. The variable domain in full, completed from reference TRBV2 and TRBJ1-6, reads EPEVTQTPSHQVTQMGQEVILRCVPISNHLYFYWYRQILGQKVEFLVSFYNNEISEKSEIFDDQFSVERPDGSNFTLKIRSTKLEDSAMYFCASRGQGYSPLHFGNGTRLTVT.

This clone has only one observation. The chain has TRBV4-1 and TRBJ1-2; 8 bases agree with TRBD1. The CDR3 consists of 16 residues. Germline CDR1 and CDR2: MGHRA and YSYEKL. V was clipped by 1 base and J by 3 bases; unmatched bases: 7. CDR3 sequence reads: CASSQGRTGTHYGYTF. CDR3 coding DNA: TGCGCCAGCAGCCAAGGGAGGACAGGGACTCACTATGGCTACACCTTC.

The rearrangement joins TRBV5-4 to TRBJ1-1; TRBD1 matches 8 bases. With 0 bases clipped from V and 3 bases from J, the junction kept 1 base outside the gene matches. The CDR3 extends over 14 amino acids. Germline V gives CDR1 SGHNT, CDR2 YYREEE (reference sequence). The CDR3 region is CASSLGTGYTEAFF. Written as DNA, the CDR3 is TGTGCCAGCAGCTTGGGGACAGGGTACACTGAAGCTTTCTTT. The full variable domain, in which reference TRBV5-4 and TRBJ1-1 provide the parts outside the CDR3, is ETGVTQSPTHLIKTRGQQVTLRCSSQSGHNTVSWYQQALGQGPQFIFQYYREEENGRGNFPPRFSGLQFPNYSSELNVNALELDDSALYLCASSLGTGYTEAFFGQGTRLTVV.

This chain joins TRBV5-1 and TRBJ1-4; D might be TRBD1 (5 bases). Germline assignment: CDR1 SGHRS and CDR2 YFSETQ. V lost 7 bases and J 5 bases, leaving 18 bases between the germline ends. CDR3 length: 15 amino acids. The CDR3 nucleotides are TGCGCCAGCCATGGTGTTACGGGGGGGAATGAAAAACTGTTTTTT. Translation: CASHGVTGGNEKLFF.

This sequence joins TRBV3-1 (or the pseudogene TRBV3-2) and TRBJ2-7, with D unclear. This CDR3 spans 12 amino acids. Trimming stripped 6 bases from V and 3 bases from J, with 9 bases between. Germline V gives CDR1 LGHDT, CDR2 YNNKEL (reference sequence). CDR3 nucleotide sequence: TGTGCCAGCAGTCAGAGGCGCTACGAGCAGTACTTC. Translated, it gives CASSQRRYEQYF.

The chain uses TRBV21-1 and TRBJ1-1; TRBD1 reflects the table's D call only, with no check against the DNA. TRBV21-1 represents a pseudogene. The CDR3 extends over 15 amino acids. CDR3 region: CASSKGTGFNTEAFF. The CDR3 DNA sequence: TGTGCCAGCAGCAAAGGGACAGGGTTTAACACTGAAGCTTTCTTT.